This T cell receptor beta chain was retrieved from a study of Graves' ophthalmopathy and Graves' hyperthyroidism. Study-wide findings and caveats: The study's model predicted ophthalmopathy progression at around 70% sensitivity and 72.22% specificity.

The diagnosis was founded upon clinical symptoms, serum thyroxine, TRAb, thyroid ultrasound and orbital computed tomography. Isolation of PBMCs was performed using over 8.5 ml of fresh peripheral blood. RNA transcripts yielded amplified TCR beta CDR3 regions. The workflow started with a first-round RT-PCR run with HTBI primers and then moved on to a second-round multiplex PCR. TCRdb itself ran the multiplex PCR reads through MiXCR, one entry per CDR3 protein. This table holds approximately 210,000 distinct CDR3 sequences, 25% to 35% found once. Many counts were recorded for this clonotype. The antigen remains unidentified. The junction departs from the called germline gene at one end, perhaps through a read error. The sequencing input was peripheral blood. This receptor was identified in a man aged 50-60 years with Graves' ophthalmopathy.

The DNA of the CDR3 is TGTGCTAGCAGCTTAGGCAGCGGAATTCAAGAGACCCAGTACTTC. Its translation is CASSLGSGIQETQYF. The genes are TRBV7-7 and TRBJ2-5; perhaps TRBD2 as D (5 bases). This CDR3 is 15 amino acids long. Germline CDR1 is SSHAT and CDR2 is FNYEAQ (reference sequence). Using reference TRBV7-7 and TRBJ2-5 for the parts outside the CDR3, the full variable domain is GAGVSQSPRYKVTKRGQDVTLRCDPISSHATLYWYQQALGQGPEFLTYFNYEAQPDKSGLPSDRFSAERPEGSISTLTIQRTEQRDSAMYRCASSLGSGIQETQYFGPGTRLLVL.